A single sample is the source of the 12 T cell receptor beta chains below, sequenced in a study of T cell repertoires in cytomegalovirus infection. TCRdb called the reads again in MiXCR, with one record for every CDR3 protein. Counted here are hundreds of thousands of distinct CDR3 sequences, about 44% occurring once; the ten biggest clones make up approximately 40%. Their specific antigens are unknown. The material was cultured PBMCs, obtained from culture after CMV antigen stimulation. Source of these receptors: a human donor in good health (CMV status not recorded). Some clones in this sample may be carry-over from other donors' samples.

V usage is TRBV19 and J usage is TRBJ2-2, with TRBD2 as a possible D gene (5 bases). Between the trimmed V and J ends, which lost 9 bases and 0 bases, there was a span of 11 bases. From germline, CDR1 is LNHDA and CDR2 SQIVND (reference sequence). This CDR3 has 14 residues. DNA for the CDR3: TGTGCCAGCCGCGAGGGTCCGAACACCGGGGAGCTGTTTTTT. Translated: CASREGPNTGELFF.

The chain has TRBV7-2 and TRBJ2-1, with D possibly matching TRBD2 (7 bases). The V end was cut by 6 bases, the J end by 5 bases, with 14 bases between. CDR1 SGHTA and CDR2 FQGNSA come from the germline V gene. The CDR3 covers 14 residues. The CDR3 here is CASSARGGNNEQFF. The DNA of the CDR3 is TGTGCCAGCAGTGCAAGGGGGGGTAACAATGAGCAGTTCTTC.

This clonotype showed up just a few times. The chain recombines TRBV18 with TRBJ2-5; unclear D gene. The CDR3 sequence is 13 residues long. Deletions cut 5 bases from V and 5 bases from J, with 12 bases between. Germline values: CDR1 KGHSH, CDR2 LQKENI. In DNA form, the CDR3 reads TGTGCCAGCTCAACGAGACGTGGGGAGACCCAGTACTTC. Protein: CASSTRRGETQYF.

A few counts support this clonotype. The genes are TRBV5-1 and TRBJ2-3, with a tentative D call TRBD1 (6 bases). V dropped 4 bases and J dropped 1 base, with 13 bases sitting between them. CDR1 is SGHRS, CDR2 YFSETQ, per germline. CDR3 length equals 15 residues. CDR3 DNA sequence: TGCGCCAGCAGCATTGGGGGCCGAGGCACAGATACGCAGTATTTT. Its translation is CASSIGGRGTDTQYF.

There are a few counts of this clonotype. CDR3 nucleotides: TGTGCCACCAGCAGATCGCCGACAGGGACCGGTGGCTACACCTTC. Translation gives CATSRSPTGTGGYTF. V is TRBV15 and J is TRBJ1-2; 7 bases agree with TRBD1. V trimming: 2 bases; J trimming: 7 bases; junction bases outside the gene matches: 10. This CDR3 region has 15 residues. From germline, CDR1 is LNHNV and CDR2 YYDKDF (reference sequence).

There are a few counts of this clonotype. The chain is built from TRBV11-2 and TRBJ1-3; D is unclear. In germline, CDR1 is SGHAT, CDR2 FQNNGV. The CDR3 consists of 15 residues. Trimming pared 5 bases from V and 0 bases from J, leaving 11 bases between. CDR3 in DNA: TGTGCCAGCAGCCCCTTCACGGGCTCTGGAAACACCATATATTTT. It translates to CASSPFTGSGNTIYF.

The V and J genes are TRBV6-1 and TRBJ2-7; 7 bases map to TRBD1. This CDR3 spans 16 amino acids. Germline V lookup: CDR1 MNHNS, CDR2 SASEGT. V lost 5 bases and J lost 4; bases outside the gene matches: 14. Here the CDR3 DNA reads TGTGCCAGCAGTCCTTGGGACAGCTCGACTTTGTACGAGCAGTACTTC. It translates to CASSPWDSSTLYEQYF.

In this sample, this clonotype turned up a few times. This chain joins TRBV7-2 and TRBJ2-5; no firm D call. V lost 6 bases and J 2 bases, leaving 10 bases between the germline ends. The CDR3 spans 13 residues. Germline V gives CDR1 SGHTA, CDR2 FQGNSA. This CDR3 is CASRLTGQETQYF. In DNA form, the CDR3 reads TGTGCCAGCAGATTAACCGGGCAAGAGACCCAGTACTTC.

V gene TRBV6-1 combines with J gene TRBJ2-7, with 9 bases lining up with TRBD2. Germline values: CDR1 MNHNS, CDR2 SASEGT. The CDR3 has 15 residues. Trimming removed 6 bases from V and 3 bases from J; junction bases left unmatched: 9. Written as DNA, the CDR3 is TGTGCCAGCAGCGAGACTAGCGGCGGGAGCTACGAGCAGTACTTC. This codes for CASSETSGGSYEQYF.

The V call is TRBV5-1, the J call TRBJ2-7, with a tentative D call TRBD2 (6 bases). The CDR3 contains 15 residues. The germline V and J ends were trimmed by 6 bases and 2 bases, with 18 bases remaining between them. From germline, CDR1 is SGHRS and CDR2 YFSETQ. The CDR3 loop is CASKIKGGEAYEQYF. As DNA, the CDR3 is TGCGCCAGCAAGATAAAAGGCGGGGAAGCCTACGAGCAGTACTTC.

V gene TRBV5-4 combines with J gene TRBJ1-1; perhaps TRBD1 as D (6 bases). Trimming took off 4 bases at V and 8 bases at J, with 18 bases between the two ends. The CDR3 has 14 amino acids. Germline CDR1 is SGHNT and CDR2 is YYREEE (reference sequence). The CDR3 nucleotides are TGTGCCAGCAGCCCGGGACATCGGGAAATAGAAGCTTTCTTT. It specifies CASSPGHREIEAFF.

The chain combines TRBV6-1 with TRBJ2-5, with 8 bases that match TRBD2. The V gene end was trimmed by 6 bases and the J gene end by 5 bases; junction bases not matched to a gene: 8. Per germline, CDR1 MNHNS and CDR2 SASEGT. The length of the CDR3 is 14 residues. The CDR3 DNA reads TGTGCCAGCAGGGTCGGGGGGGCCCGGGAGACCCAGTACTTC. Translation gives CASRVGGARETQYF.